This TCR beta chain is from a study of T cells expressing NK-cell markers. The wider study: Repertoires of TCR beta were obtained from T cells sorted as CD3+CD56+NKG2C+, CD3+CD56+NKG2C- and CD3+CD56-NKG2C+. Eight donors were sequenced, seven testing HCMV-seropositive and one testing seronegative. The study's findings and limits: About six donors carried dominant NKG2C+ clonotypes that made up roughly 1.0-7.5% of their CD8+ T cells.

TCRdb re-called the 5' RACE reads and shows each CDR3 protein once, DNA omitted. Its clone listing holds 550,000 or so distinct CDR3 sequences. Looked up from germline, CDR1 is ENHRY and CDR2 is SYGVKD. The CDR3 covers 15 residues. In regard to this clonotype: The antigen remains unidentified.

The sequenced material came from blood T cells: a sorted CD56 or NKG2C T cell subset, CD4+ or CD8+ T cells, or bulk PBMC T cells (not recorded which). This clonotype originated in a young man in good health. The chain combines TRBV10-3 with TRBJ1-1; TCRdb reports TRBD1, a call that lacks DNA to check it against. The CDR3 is CAISESERGTTEAFF.